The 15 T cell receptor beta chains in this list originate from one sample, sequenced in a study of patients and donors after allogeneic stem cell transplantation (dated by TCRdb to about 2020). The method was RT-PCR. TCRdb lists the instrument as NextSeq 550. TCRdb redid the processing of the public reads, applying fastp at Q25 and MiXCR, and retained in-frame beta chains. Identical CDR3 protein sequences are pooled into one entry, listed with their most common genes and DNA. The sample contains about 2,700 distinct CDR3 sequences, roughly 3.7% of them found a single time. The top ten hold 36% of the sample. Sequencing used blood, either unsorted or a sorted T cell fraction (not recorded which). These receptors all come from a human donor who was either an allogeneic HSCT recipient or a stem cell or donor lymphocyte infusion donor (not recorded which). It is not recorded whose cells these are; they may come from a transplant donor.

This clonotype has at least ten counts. The CDR3 DNA sequence: TGCAGCGTAACGGGACAGGGGGTCCACGAGCAGTACTTC. This sequence encodes CSVTGQGVHEQYF. The rearrangement joins TRBV29-1 to TRBJ2-7; TRBD1 agrees at 11 bases. Looked up from germline, CDR1 is SQVTM and CDR2 is ANQGSEA. CDR3 length equals 13 residues. The V segment lost 6 bases and the J segment 5 bases; nucleotides outside the gene matches: 6.

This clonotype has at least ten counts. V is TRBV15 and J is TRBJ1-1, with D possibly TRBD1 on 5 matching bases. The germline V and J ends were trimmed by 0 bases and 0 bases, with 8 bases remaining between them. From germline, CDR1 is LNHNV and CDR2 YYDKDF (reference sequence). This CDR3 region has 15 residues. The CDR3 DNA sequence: TGTGCCACCAGCAGAGAGTCAGGGATGAACACTGAAGCTTTCTTT. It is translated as CATSRESGMNTEAFF.

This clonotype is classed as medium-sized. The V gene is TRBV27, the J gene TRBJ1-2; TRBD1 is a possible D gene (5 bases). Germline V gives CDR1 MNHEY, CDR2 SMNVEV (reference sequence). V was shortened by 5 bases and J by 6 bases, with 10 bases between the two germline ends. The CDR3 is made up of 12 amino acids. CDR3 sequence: CASSGQGNGYTF. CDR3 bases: TGTGCCAGCAGTGGCCAGGGCAATGGCTACACCTTC.

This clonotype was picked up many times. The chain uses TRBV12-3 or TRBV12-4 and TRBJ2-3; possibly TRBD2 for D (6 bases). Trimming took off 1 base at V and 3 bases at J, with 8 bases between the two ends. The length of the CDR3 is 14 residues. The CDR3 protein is CASSLVGLTDTQYF. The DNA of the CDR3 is TGTGCCAGCAGTTTAGTGGGACTTACAGATACGCAGTATTTT.

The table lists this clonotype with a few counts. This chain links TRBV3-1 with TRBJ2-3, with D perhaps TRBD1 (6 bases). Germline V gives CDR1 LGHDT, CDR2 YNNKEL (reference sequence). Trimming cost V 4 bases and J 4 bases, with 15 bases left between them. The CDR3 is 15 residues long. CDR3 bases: TGTGCCAGCAGCCTGGGGGCTACCGGGGCAGATACGCAGTATTTT. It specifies CASSLGATGADTQYF.

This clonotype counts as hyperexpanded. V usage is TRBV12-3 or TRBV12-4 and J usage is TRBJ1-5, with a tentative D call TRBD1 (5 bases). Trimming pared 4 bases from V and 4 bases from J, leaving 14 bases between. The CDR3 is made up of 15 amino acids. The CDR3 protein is CASSSGTFHNQPQHF. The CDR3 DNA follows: TGTGCCAGCAGTTCCGGGACCTTCCATAATCAGCCCCAGCATTTT.

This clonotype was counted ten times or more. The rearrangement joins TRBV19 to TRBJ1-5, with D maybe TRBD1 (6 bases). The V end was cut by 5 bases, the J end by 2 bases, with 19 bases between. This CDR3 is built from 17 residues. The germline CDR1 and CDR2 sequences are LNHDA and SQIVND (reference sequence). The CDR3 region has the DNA TGTGCCAGTAGTGCGCCCTGGGGGGCCGACGGCAATCAGCCCCAGCATTTT. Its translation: CASSAPWGADGNQPQHF.

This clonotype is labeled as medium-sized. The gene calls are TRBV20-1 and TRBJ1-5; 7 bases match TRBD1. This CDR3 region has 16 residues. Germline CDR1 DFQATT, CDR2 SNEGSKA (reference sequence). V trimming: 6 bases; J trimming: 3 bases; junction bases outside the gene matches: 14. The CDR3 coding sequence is TGCAGTGCGAATCGGCGATATACAGGGGACAATCAGCCCCAGCATTTT. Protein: CSANRRYTGDNQPQHF.

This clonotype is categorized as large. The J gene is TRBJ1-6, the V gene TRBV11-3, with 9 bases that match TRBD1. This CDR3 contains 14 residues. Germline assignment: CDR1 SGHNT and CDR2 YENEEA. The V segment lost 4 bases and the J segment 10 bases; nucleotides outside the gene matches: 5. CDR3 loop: CASSWTGEGSPLHF. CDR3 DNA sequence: TGTGCCAGCAGCTGGACAGGGGAGGGATCACCCCTCCACTTT.

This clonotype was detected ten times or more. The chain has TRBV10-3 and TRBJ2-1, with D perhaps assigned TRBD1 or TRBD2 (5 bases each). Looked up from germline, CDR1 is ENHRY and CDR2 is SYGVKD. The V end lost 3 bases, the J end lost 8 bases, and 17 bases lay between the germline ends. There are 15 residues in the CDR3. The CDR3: CAISELGPGSDEQFF. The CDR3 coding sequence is TGTGCCATCAGTGAATTGGGACCTGGGAGCGATGAGCAGTTCTTC.

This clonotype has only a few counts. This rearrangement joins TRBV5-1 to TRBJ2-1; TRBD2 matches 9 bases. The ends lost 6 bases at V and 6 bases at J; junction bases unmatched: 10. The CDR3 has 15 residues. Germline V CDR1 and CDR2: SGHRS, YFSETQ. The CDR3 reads CASTVAGAVGNEQFF. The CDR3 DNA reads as TGCGCCAGCACCGTAGCGGGGGCCGTTGGCAATGAGCAGTTCTTC.

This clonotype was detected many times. This chain's CDR3 is CASSQDMGGPDTQYF. As DNA, the CDR3 is TGTGCCAGCAGCCAAGATATGGGAGGTCCAGATACGCAGTATTTT. The rearrangement links TRBV14 to TRBJ2-3; weak D call: TRBD2 (6 bases). This CDR3 is 15 amino acids long. Germline V gene lookup returns CDR1 SGHDN and CDR2 FVKESK. Trimming cost V 0 bases and J 4 bases, with 11 bases left between them.

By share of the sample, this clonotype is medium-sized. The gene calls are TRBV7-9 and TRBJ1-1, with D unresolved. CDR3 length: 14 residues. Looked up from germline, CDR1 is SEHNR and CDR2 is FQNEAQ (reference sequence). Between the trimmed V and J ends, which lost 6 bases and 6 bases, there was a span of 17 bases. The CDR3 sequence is CASSISQDFAEAFF. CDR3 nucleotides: TGTGCCAGCAGTATAAGTCAGGATTTCGCTGAAGCTTTCTTT.

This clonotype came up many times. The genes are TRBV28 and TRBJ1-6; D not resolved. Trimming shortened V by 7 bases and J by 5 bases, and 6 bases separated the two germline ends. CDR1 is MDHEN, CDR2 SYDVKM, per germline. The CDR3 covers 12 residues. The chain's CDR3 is CASNLNNSPLHF. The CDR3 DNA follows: TGTGCCAGCAACCTAAATAATTCACCCCTCCACTTT.

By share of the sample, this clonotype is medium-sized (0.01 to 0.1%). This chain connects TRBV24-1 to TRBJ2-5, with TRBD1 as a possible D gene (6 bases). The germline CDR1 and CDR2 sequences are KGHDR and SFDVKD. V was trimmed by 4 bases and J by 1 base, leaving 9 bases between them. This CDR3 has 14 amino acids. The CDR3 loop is CATSEGRGQETQYF. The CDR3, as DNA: TGTGCCACCAGTGAGGGCAGGGGCCAAGAGACCCAGTACTTC.